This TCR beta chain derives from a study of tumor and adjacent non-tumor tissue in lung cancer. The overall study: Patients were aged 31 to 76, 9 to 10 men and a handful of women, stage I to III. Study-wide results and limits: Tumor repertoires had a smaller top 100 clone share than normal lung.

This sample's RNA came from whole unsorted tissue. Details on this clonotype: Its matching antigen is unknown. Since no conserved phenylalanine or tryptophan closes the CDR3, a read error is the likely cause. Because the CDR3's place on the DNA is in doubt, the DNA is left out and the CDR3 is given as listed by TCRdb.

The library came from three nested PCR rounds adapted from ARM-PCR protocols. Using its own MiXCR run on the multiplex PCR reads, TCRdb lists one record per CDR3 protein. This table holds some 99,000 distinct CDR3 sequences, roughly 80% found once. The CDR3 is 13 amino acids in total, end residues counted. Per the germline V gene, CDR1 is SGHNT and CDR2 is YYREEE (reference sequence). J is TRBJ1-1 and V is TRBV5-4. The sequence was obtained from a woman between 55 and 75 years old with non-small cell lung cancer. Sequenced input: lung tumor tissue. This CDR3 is CASSSSLNAETFY.